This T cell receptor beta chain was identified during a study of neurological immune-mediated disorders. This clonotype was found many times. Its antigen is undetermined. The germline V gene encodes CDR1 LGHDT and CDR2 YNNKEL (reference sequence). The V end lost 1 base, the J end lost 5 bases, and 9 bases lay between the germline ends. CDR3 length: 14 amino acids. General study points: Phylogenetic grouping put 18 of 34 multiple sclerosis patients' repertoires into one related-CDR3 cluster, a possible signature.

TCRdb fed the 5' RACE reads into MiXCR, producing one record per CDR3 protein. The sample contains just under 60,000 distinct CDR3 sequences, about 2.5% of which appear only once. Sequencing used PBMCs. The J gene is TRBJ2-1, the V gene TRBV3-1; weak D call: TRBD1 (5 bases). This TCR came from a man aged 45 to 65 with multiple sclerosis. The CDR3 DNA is TGTGCCAGCAGCCAAGCCAGGGCCAACAATGAGCAGTTCTTC. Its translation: CASSQARANNEQFF.